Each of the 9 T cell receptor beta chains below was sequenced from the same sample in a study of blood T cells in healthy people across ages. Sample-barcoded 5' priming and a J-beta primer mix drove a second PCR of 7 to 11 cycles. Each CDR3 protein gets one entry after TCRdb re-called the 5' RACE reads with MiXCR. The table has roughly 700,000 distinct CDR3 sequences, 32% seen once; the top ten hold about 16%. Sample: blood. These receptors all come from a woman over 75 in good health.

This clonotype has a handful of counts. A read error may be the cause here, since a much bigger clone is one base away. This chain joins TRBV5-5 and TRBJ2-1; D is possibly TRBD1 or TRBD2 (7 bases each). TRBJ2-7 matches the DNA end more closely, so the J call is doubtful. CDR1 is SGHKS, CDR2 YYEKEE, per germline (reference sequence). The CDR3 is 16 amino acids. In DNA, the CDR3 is TGTGCCAGCAGCGCACGACAGGGAGGGACCTACAATGAGCAGTACTTC. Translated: CASSARQGGTYNEQYF.

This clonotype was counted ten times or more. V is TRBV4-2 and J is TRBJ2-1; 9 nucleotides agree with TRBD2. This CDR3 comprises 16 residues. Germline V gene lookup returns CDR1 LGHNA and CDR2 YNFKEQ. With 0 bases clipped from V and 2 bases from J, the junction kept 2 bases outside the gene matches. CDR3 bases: TGTGCCAGCAGCCAAGAGACTAGCGGACCCTACAATGAGCAGTTCTTC. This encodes CASSQETSGPYNEQFF.

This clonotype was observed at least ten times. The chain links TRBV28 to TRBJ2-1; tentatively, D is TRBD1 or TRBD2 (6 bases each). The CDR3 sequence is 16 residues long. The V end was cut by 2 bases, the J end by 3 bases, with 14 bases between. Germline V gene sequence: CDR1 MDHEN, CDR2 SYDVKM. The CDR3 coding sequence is TGTGCCAGCAGTTTACACCAGGGGAGGTTCTACAATGAGCAGTTCTTC. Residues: CASSLHQGRFYNEQFF.

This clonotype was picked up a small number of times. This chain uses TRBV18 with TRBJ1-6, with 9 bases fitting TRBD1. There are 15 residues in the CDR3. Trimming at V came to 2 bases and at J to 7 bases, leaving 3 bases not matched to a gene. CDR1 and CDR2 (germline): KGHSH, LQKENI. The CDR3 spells CASSPLGQGNSPLHF. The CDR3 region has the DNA TGTGCCAGCTCACCATTAGGACAGGGGAATTCACCCCTCCACTTT.

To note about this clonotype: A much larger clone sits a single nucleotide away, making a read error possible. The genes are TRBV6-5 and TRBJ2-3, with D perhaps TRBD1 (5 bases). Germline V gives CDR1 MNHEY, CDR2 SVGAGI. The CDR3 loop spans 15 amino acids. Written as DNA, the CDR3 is TGTGCCAGCAATTACCGGCAGGGAACCTCCCTTACGCAGTATTTT. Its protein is CASNYRQGTSLTQYF.

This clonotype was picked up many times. The chain's CDR3 is CASSRETRTYNSPLHF. The DNA of the CDR3 is TGTGCCAGCAGCCGCGAGACGAGAACCTATAATTCACCCCTCCACTTT. This chain joins TRBV4-2 and TRBJ1-6; D not resolved. The germline V and J ends were trimmed by 4 bases and 2 bases, with 12 bases remaining between them. The V gene's germline CDR1 is LGHNA and CDR2 YNFKEQ. This CDR3 comprises 16 residues.

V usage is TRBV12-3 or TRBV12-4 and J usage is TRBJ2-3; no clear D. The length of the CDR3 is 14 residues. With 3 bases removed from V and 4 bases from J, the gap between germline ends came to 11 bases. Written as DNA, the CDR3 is TGTGCCAGCAGTTTGACAACTCAAGCAGATACGCAGTATTTT. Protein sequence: CASSLTTQADTQYF.

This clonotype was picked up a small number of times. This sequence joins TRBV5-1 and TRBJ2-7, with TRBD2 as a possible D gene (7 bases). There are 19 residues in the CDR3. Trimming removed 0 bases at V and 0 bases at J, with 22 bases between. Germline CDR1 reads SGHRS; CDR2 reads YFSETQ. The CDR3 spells CASSLGRGARDAYSYEQYF. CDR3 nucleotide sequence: TGCGCCAGCAGCTTGGGTCGGGGGGCCAGGGACGCCTACTCCTACGAGCAGTACTTC.

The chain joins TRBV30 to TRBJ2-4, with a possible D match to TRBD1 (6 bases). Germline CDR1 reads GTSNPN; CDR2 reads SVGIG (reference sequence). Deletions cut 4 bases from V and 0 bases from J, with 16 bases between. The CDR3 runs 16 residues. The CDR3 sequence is CAWTAGDGVAKNIQYF. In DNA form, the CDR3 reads TGTGCCTGGACGGCAGGGGACGGGGTAGCCAAAAACATTCAGTACTTC.